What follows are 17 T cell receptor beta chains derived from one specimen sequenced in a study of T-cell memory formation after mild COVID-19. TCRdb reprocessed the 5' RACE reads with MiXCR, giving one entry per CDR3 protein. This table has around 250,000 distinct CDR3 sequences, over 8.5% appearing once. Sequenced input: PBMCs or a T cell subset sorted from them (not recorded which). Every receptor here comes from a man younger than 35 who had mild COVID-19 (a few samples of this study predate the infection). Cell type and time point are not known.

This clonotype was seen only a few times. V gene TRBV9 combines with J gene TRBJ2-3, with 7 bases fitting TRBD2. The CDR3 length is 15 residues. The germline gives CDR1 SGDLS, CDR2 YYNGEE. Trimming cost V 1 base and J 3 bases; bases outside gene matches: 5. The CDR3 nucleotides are TGTGCCAGCAGCGTACTGACCGGGGGGACAGATACGCAGTATTTT. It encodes CASSVLTGGTDTQYF.

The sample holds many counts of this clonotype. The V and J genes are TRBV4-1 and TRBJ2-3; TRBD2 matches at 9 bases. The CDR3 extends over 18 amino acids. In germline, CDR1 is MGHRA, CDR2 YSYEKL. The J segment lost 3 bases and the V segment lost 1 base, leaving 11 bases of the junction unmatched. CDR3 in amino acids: CASSQVGGGEHRTDTQYF. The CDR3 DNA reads TGCGCCAGCAGCCAAGTGGGCGGGGGGGAGCATAGGACAGATACGCAGTATTTT.

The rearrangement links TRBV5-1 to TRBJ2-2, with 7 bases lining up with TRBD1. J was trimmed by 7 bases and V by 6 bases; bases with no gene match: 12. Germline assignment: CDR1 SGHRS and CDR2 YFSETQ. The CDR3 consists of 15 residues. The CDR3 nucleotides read TGCGCCAGCACGCCGAGACAGGGCCCCGACGGGGAGCTGTTTTTT. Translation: CASTPRQGPDGELFF.

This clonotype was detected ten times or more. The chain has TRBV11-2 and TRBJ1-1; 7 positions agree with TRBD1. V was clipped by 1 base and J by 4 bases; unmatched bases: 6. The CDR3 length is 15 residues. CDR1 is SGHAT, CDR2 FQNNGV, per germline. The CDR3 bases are TGTGCCAGCAGCTTAGGGGAAGGGGGCGGCACTGAAGCTTTCTTT. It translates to CASSLGEGGGTEAFF.

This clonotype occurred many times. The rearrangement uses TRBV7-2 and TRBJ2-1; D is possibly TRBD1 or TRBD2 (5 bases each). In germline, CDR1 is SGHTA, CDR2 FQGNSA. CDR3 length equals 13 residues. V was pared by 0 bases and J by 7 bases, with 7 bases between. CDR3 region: CASSLAGVNEQFF. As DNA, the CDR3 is TGTGCCAGCAGCTTAGCGGGGGTGAATGAGCAGTTCTTC.

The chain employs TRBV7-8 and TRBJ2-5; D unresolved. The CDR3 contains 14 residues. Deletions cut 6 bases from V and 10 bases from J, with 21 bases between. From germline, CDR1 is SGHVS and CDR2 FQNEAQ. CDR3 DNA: TGTGCCAGCAGTCAATCGAGAAACCGGGTCCTCCAGTACTTC. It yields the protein CASSQSRNRVLQYF.

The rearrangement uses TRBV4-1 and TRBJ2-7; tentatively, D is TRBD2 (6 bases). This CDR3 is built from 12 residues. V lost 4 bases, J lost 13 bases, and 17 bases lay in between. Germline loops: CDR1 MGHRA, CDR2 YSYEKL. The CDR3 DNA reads TGCGCCAGCAGCCCCGTCGGAGGGTCGATATACGTC. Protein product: CASSPVGGSIYV.

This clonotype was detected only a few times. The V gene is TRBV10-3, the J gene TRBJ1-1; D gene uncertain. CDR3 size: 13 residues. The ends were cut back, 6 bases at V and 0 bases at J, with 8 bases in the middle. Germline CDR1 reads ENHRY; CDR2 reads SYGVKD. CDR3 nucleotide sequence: TGTGCCATCAGCGCAGAGCTGAACACTGAAGCTTTCTTT. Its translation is CAISAELNTEAFF.

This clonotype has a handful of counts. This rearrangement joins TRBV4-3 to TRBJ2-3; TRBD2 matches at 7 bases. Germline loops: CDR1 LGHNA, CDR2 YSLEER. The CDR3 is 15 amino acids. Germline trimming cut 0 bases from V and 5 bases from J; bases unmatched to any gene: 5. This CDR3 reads CASSQEGERGDTQYF. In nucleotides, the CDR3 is TGCGCCAGCAGCCAAGAAGGAGAGCGGGGAGATACGCAGTATTTT.

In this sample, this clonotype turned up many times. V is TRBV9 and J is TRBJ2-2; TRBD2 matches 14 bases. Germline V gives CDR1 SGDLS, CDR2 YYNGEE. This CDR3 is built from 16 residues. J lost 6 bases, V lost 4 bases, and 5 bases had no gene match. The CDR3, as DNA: TGTGCCAGCAGCTCCAGGACTAGCGGGGGGCCCGGGGAGCTGTTTTTT. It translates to CASSSRTSGGPGELFF.

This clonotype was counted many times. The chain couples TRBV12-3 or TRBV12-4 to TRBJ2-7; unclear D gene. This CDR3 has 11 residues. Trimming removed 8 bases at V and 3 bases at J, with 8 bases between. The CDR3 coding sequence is TGTGCCAGCTCGACGGGCTACGAGCAGTACTTC. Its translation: CASSTGYEQYF.

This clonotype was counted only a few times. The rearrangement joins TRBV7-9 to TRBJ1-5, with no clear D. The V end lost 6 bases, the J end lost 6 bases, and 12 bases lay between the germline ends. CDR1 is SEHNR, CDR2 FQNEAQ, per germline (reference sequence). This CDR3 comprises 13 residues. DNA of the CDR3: TGTGCCAGCAGTCCCGCACCAGCTCAGCCCCAGCATTTT. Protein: CASSPAPAQPQHF.

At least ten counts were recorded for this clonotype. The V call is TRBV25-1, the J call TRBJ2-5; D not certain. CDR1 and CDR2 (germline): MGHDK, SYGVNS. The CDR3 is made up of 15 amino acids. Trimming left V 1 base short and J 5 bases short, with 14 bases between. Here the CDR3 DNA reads TGTGCCAGCAGTGAATCCGGGCGGATGGGGGAGACCCAGTACTTC. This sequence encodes CASSESGRMGETQYF.

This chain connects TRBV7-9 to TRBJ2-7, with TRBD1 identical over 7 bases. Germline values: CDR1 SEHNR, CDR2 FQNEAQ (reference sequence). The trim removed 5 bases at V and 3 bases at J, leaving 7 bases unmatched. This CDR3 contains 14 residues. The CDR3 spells CASSTGQQDYEQYV. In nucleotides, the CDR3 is TGTGCCAGCAGCACGGGACAGCAAGACTACGAGCAGTACGTC.

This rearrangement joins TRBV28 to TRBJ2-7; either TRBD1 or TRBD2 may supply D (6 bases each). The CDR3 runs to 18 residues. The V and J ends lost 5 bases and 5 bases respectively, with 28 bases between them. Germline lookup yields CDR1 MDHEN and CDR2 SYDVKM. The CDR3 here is CASSPGSGATPTGDEQYV. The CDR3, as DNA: TGTGCCAGCAGTCCCGGGTCGGGGGCGACTCCGACAGGAGACGAGCAGTACGTC.

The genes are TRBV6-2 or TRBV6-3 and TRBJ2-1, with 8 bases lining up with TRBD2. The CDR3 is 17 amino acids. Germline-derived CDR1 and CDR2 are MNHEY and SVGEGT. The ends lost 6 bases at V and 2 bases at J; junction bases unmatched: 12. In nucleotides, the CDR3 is TGTGCCAGCAGACCTAGGGGCGGGGGGACCCCCTACAATGAGCAGTTCTTC. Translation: CASRPRGGGTPYNEQFF.

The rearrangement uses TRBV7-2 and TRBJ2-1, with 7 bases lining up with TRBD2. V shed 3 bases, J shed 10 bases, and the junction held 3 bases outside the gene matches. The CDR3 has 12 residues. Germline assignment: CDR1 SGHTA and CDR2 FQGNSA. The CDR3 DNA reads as TGTGCCAGCAGCTTCGGGGGGTGGGAGCAGTTCTTC. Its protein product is CASSFGGWEQFF.